The source of this T cell receptor (beta chain) is a study of blood T cell repertoires in COVID-19. The V end was cut by 6 bases, the J end by 1 base, with 9 bases between. CDR3 length: 13 amino acids. Assay used: immunoSEQ multiplex PCR; TCRdb lists only in-frame clones, some missing. The data contain 65,000 to 95,000 clones, 85% of them singletons. The rearrangement links TRBV12-3 or TRBV12-4 to TRBJ1-1; D gene unclear. The sequence was collected from a man of 80 years or more with active or convalescent COVID-19. The sequenced sample consisted of peripheral blood. The CDR3 DNA reads as TGTGCCAGCAGAGAGGTCCCGAACACTGAAGCTTTCTTT. This gives the protein CASREVPNTEAFF.